The entry below describes one TCR beta chain. Sequenced by immunoSEQ multiplex PCR; TCRdb stores in-frame clones only, minus some. Of about 270,000 clones listed, about nine tenths are singletons. The data were taken from a study of blood T cell repertoires in COVID-19. Background on the study: Sources were T cells, B-cell-depleted T cells, or PBMCs; the material itself was cDNA or gDNA.

J was trimmed by 6 bases and V by 4 bases; bases with no gene match: 6. Germline values: CDR1 SGHRS, CDR2 YFSETQ. This CDR3 is 13 amino acids long. Participants were aged 18 to 89 years from about two dozen US areas. Participants were placed into cohorts based on the clinical history they reported. This receptor was obtained from a woman aged 55 to 70 who had recovered from COVID-19. The gene calls are TRBV5-1 and TRBJ1-1; 7 bases match TRBD1. Sequenced sample: PBMCs or T cells enriched from blood (not recorded which). CDR3 protein: CASSLDRAAEAFF. The CDR3 coding sequence is TGCGCCAGCAGCCTAGACAGGGCGGCTGAAGCTTTCTTT.